The present TCR beta chain was sequenced within a study of a mutant IDH1 vaccine in newly diagnosed glioma. Background on the study: First vaccine doses came 4-6 weeks after radiotherapy alone, or with temozolomide cycles.

On this clone: As yet, its antigen is unknown.

Sequencing used immunoSEQ multiplex PCR; TCRdb keeps in-frame clones, though not all of them. This table holds 25,000 to 30,000 clones, approximately 82% found once. This sample's time point: week 23, last vaccination. Vaccine doses each comprised 300 ug of mutant IDH1 20-mer peptide, with topical imiquimod. V was shortened by 7 bases and J by 0 bases, with 7 bases between the two germline ends. Germline V gene lookup returns CDR1 SQVTM and CDR2 ANQGSEA. The CDR3 totals 12 residues. The material was PBMCs, obtained from a glioma patient whose treatment included an IDH1 peptide vaccine. The TCR comes from a woman in her 30s with glioma. This chain uses TRBV29-1 with TRBJ2-1; D remains unclear. Here the CDR3 DNA reads TGCAGCGCCGCCACCTCCTACAATGAGCAGTTCTTC. Encoded protein: CSAATSYNEQFF.